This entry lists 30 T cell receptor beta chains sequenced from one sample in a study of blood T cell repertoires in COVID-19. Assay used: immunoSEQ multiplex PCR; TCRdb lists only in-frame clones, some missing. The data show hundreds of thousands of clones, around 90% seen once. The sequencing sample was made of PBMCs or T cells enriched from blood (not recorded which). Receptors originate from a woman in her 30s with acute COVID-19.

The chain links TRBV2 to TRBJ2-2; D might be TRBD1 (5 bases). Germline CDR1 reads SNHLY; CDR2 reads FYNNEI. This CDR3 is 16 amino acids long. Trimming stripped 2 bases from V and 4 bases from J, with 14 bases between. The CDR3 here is CASSESAGSVTGELFF. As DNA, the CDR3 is TGTGCCAGCAGTGAATCGGCAGGGTCGGTCACCGGGGAGCTGTTTTTT.

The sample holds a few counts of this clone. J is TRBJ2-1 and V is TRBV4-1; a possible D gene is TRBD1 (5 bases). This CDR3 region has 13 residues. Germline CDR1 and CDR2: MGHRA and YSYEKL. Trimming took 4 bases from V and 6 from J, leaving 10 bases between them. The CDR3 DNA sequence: TGCGCCAGCAGCCCCGAAGGGGCCAATGAGCAGTTCTTC. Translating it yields CASSPEGANEQFF.

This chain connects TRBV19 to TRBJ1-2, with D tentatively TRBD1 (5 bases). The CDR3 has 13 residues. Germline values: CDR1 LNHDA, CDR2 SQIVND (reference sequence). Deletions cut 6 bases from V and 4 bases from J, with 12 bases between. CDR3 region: CASRRDSLYGYTF. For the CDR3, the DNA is TGTGCCAGTAGAAGGGACTCACTCTATGGCTACACCTTC.

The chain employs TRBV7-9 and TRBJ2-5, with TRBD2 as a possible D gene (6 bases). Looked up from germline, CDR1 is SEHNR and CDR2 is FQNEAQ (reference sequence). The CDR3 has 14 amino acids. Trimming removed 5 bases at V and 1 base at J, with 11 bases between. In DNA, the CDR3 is TGTGCCAGCAGCCCGGGACTGACCCAAGAGACCCAGTACTTC. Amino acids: CASSPGLTQETQYF. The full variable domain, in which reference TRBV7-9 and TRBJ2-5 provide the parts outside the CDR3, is DTGVSQNPRHKITKRGQNVTFRCDPISEHNRLYWYRQTLGQGPEFLTYFQNEAQLEKSRLLSDRFSAERPKGSFSTLEIQRTEQGDSAMYLCASSPGLTQETQYFGPGTRLLVL.

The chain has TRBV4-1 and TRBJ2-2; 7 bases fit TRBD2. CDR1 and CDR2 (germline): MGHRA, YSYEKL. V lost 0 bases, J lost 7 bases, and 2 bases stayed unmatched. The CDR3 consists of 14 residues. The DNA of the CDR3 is TGCGCCAGCAGCCAAGATCGGGGGGTCGGGGAGCTGTTTTTT. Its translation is CASSQDRGVGELFF.

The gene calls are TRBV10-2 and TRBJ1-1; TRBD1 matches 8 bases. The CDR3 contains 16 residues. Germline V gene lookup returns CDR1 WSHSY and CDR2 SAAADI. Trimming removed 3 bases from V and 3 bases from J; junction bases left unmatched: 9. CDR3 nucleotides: TGCGCCAGCAGTGATGTCCAGGGGGCTAGGGACACTGAAGCTTTCTTT. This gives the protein CASSDVQGARDTEAFF.

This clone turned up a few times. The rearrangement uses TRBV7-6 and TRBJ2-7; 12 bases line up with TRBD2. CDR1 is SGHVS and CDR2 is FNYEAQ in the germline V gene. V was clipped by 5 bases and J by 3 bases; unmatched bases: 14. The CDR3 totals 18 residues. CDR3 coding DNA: TGTGCCAGCAGCCGTTCCGCGACTAGCGGGAGCCTGTACTACGAGCAGTACTTC. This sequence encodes CASSRSATSGSLYYEQYF.

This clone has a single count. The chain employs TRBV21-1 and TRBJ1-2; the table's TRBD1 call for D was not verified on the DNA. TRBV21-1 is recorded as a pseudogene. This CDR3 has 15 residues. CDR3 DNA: TGTGCCAGCAGCAAAGCCCGGGACAGGGTGTGTGGCTACACCTTC. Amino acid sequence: CASSKARDRVCGYTF.

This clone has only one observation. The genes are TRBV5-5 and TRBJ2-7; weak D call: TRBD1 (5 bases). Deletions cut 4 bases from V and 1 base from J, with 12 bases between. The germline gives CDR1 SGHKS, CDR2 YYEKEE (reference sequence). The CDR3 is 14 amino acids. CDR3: CASSPYDSSYEQYF. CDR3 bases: TGTGCCAGCAGCCCATACGACAGTTCCTACGAGCAGTACTTC. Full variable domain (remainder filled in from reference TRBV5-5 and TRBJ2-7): DAGVTQSPTHLIKTRGQQVTLRCSPISGHKSVSWYQQVLGQGPQFIFQYYEKEERGRGNFPDRFSARQFPNYSSELNVNALLLGDSALYLCASSPYDSSYEQYFGPGTRLTVT.

The CDR3: CASRTSTGNYEKLFF. DNA for the CDR3: TGTGCCAGCAGGACGTCGACAGGGAACTATGAAAAACTGTTTTTT. The rearrangement joins TRBV6-5 to TRBJ1-4; TRBD1 agrees at 7 bases. The CDR3 totals 15 residues. Germline lookup yields CDR1 MNHEY and CDR2 SVGAGI. The V and J ends lost 6 bases and 6 bases, in that order; junction bases with no gene match: 10.

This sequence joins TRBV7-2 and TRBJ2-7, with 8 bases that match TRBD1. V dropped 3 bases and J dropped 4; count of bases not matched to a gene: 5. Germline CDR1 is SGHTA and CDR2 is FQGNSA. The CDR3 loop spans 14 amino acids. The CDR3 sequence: CASSLWTGSYEQYF. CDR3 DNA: TGTGCCAGCAGCTTGTGGACAGGGTCATACGAGCAGTACTTC.

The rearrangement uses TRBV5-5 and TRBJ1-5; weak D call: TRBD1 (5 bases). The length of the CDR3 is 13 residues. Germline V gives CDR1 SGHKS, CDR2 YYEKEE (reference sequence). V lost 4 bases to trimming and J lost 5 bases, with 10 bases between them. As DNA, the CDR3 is TGTGCCAGCAGCGGGGCAGGTTATCAGCCCCAGCATTTT. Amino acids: CASSGAGYQPQHF.

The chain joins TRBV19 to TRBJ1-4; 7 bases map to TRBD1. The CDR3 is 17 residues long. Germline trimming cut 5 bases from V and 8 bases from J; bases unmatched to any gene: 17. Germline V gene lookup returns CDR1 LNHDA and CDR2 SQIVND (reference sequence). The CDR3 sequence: CASSEGGSGSRGEKLFF. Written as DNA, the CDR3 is TGTGCCAGTAGTGAAGGGGGCTCGGGGTCGCGAGGAGAAAAACTGTTTTTT.

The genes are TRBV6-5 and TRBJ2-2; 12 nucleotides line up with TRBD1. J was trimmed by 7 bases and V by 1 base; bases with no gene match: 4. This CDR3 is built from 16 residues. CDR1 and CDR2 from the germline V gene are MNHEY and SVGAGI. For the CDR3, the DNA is TGTGCCAGCAGTTACTGGGGACAGGGGGCTAACGGGGAGCTGTTTTTT. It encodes CASSYWGQGANGELFF.

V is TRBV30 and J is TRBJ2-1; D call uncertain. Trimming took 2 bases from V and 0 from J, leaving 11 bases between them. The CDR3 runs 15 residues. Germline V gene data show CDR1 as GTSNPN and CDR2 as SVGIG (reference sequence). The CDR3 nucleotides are TGTGCCTGGAGTCGGCGCCGGAGCTCCTACAATGAGCAGTTCTTC. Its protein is CAWSRRRSSYNEQFF. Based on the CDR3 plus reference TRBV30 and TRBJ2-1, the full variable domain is SQTIHQWPATLVQPVGSPLSLECTVEGTSNPNLYWYRQAAGRGLQLLFYSVGIGQISSEVPQNLSASRPQDRQFILSSKKLLLSDSGFYLCAWSRRRSSYNEQFFGPGTRLTVL.

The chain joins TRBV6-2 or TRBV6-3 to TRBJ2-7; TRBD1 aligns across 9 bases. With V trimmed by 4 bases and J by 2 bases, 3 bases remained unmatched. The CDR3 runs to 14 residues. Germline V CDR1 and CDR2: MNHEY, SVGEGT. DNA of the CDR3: TGTGCCAGCAGTTCGGGACAGGGACCCTACGAGCAGTACTTC. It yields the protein CASSSGQGPYEQYF.

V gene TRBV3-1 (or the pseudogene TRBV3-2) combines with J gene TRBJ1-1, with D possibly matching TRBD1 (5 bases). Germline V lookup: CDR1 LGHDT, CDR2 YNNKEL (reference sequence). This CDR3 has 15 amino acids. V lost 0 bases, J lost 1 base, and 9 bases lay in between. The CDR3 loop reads CASSQDTGGNTEAFF. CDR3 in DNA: TGTGCCAGCAGCCAAGATACCGGGGGGAACACTGAAGCTTTCTTT.

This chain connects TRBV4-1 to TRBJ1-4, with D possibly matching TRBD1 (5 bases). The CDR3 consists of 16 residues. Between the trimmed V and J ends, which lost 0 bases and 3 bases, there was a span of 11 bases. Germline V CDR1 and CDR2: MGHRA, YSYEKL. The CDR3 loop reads CASSQEVARANEKLFF. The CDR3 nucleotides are TGCGCCAGCAGCCAAGAAGTCGCCAGGGCTAATGAAAAACTGTTTTTT.

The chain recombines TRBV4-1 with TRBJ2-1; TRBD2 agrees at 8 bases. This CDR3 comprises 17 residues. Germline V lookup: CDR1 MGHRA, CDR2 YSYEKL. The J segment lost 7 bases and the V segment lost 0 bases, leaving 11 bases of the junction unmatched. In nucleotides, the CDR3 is TGCGCCAGCAGCCAAGAAATGGTACGGGGGGGCCAAAATGAGCAGTTCTTC. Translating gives CASSQEMVRGGQNEQFF.

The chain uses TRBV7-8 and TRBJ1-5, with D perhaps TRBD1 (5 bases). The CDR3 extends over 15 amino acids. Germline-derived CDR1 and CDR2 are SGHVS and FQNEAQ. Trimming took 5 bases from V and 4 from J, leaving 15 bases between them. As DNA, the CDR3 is TGTGCCAGCAGCCCCCGTGCGACAGATAATCAGCCCCAGCATTTT. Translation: CASSPRATDNQPQHF. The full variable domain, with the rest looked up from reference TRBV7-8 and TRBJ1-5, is GAGVSQSPRYKVAKRGQDVALRCDPISGHVSLFWYQQALGQGPEFLTYFQNEAQLDKSGLPSDRFFAERPEGSVSTLKIQRTQQEDSAVYLCASSPRATDNQPQHFGDGTRLSIL.

The CDR3 region has the DNA TGTGCCAGCAGCCCCCAGATTCTCCACGAGCAGTACTTC. It translates to CASSPQILHEQYF. The gene calls are TRBV28 and TRBJ2-7; D is uncertain. The CDR3 is 13 residues long. Germline lookup yields CDR1 MDHEN and CDR2 SYDVKM. Trimming took off 6 bases at V and 5 bases at J, with 14 bases between the two ends.

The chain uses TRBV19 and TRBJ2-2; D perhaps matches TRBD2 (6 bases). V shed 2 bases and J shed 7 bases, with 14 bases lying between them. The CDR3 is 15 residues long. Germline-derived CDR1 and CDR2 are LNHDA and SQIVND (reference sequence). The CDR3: CASSIRSSGLGELFF. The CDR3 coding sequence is TGTGCCAGTAGTATAAGGAGTAGCGGCCTCGGGGAGCTGTTTTTT. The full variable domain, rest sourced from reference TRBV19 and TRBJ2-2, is DGGITQSPKYLFRKEGQNVTLSCEQNLNHDAMYWYRQDPGQGLRLIYYSQIVNDFQKGDIAEGYSVSREKKESFPLTVTSAQKNPTAFYLCASSIRSSGLGELFFGEGSRLTVL.

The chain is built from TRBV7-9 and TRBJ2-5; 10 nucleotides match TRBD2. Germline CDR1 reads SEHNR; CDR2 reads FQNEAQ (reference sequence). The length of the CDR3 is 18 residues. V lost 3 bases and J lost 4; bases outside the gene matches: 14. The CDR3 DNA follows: TGTGCCAGCAGCTTGTCTAGCGGGAGTTTGGAGCCTGGAGAGACCCAGTACTTC. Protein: CASSLSSGSLEPGETQYF.

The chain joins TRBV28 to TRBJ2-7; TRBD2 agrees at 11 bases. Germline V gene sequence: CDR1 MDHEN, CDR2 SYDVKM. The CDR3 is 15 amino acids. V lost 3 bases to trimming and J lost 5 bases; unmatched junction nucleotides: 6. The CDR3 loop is CASSFMTSGIDEQYF. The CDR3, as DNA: TGTGCCAGCAGTTTTATGACTAGCGGGATCGACGAGCAGTACTTC.

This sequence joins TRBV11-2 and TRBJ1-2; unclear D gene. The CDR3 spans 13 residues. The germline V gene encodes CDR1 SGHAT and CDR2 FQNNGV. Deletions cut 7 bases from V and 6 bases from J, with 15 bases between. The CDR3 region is CASTPLTGDGYTF. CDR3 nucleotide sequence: TGTGCCAGCACCCCCCTAACGGGAGATGGCTACACCTTC.

This CDR3 reads CASSGGGRGKGNEQFF. The CDR3 DNA follows: TGTGCCAGCAGTGGCGGCGGTAGGGGTAAGGGCAATGAGCAGTTCTTC. The chain joins TRBV28 to TRBJ2-1; perhaps TRBD1 as D (5 bases). Trimming left V 5 bases short and J 6 bases short, with 20 bases between. The CDR3 is 16 amino acids. Germline CDR1 is MDHEN and CDR2 is SYDVKM.

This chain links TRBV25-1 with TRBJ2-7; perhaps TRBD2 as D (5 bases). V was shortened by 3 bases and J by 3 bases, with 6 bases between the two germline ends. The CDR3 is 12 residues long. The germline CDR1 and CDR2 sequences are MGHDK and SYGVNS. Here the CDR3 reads CASSDTSYEQYF. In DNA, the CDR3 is TGTGCCAGCAGTGATACTAGCTACGAGCAGTACTTC.

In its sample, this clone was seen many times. In nucleotides, the CDR3 is TGCAGCGTTGACGGACTAGCGGCACTTAGGACCCAGTACTTC. As protein: CSVDGLAALRTQYF. The chain links TRBV29-1 to TRBJ2-5, with 10 bases fitting TRBD2. V lost 3 bases to trimming and J lost 7 bases; unmatched junction nucleotides: 8. The CDR3 is made up of 14 amino acids. Germline CDR1 is SQVTM and CDR2 is ANQGSEA.

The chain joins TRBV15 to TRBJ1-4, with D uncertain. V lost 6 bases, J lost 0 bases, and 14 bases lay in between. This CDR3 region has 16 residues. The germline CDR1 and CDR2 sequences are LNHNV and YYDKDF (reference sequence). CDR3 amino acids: CATRAIELATNEKLFF. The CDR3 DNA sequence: TGTGCCACCAGGGCGATTGAGCTAGCAACTAATGAAAAACTGTTTTTT.

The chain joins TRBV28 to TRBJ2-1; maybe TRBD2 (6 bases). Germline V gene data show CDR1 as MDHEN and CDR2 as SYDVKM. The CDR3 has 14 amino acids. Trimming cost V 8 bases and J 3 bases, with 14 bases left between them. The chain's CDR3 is CASSGSRFYNEQFF. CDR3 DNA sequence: TGTGCCAGCTCCGGGAGTAGATTCTACAATGAGCAGTTCTTC.